This T cell receptor (beta chain) was sequenced for a study of CD8 T cells in ankylosing spondylitis. Findings of the study overall: One TCR beta motif, made up of several highly homologous variants, appeared characteristic of ankylosing spondylitis blood. Previous work reported some of these motif variants in the synovial fluid and blood of reactive arthritis. The study looked at matched synovial fluid samples from ankylosing spondylitis patients. Disease-linked clones were reported to be significantly enriched there.

For TCR beta, libraries came from quantitative 5'-RACE with molecular barcodes. TCRdb processed the 5' RACE reads anew with MiXCR; each CDR3 protein has one entry. The sample lists approximately 520,000 distinct CDR3 sequences, about 5.7% occurring once. This CDR3 has 13 residues. Germline CDR1 reads SGHRS; CDR2 reads YFSETQ. V lost 3 bases and J 6 bases, leaving 10 bases between the germline ends. This clonotype was observed many times. Its antigen remains unidentified. This clonotype was obtained from a male donor with ankylosing spondylitis. The chain is built from TRBV5-1 and TRBJ2-1; unclear D gene. Sequencing used blood, either unsorted or a sorted T cell fraction (not recorded which). Here the CDR3 DNA reads TGCGCCAGCAGCTCGTCCCCCGGCAATGAGCAGTTCTTC. Residues: CASSSSPGNEQFF.